Below, 13 T cell receptor beta chains from the same sample are listed, as sequenced in a study of T cells in lung cancer brain metastases. The table came from immunoSEQ multiplex PCR; TCRdb's copy has only in-frame clones and leaves some out. This table holds roughly 5,000 clones, more than 85% found once. The specimen was tumor tissue from the primary lung tumor. Source of these receptors: a man between 70 and 80 years old with non-small cell lung cancer.

The chain couples TRBV19 to TRBJ1-1, with D possibly TRBD1 on 6 matching bases. Trimming cost V 5 bases and J 10 bases, with 17 bases left between them. Germline-derived CDR1 and CDR2 are LNHDA and SQIVND (reference sequence). The CDR3 is made up of 13 amino acids. The CDR3 sequence: CASSSLGQLGAFF. CDR3 in DNA: TGTGCCAGTAGTTCCCTTGGACAGCTGGGAGCTTTCTTT.

V is TRBV28 and J is TRBJ2-7; the D is unclear. The germline V gene has CDR1 MDHEN and CDR2 SYDVKM. V dropped 3 bases and J dropped 2 bases, with 8 bases sitting between them. The CDR3 loop spans 13 amino acids. The DNA of the CDR3 is TGTGCCAGCAGTTTCAGTATCCCCTACGAGCAGTACTTC. Protein: CASSFSIPYEQYF. The whole variable domain, remainder taken from reference TRBV28 and TRBJ2-7, is DVKVTQSSRYLVKRTGEKVFLECVQDMDHENMFWYRQDPGLGLRLIYFSYDVKMKEKGDIPEGYSVSREKKERFSLILESASTNQTSMYLCASSFSIPYEQYFGPGTRLTVT.

The chain employs TRBV5-6 and TRBJ2-3; the match to TRBD1 covers 10 bases. Germline V lookup: CDR1 SGHDT, CDR2 YYEEEE. Trimming at V came to 3 bases and at J to 5 bases, leaving 6 bases not matched to a gene. This CDR3 comprises 15 residues. Here the CDR3 reads CASSWDRGAEDTQYF. CDR3 DNA: TGTGCCAGCAGCTGGGACAGGGGCGCGGAAGATACGCAGTATTTT.

The CDR3 region has the DNA TGTGCCAGCAGCTTTAGGTTTCCTCGCCAAACAGATACGCAGTATTTT. It encodes CASSFRFPRQTDTQYF. The rearrangement links TRBV12-1 to TRBJ2-3. TRBV12-1 is annotated as a pseudogene. This CDR3 spans 16 amino acids.

The J gene is TRBJ1-2, the V gene TRBV7-2, with D maybe TRBD1 (6 bases). Germline V gene sequence: CDR1 SGHTA, CDR2 FQGNSA. The CDR3 has 13 amino acids. V was shortened by 5 bases and J by 8 bases, with 15 bases between the two germline ends. This chain's CDR3 is CASSPTPTGGYTF. The CDR3 nucleotides are TGTGCCAGCAGCCCAACCCCGACAGGCGGCTACACCTTC.

CDR3 sequence: CAHVGQTNTGELFF. The CDR3 DNA follows: TGTGCCCACGTCGGTCAGACCAACACCGGGGAGCTGTTTTTT. The gene calls are TRBV7-9 and TRBJ2-2; D uncertain. CDR1 is SEHNR and CDR2 is FQNEAQ in the germline V gene (reference sequence). V shed 11 bases and J shed 2 bases, with 15 bases lying between them. The CDR3 length is 14 residues.

The chain has TRBV7-9 and TRBJ1-2; the match to TRBD1 covers 11 bases. From germline, CDR1 is SEHNR and CDR2 FQNEAQ (reference sequence). This CDR3 is built from 13 residues. V gave up 3 bases and J gave up 7 bases; unmatched junction bases: 1. CDR3 in amino acids: CASSFGTGGGYTF. The CDR3 bases are TGTGCCAGCAGCTTTGGGACAGGGGGTGGCTACACCTTC.

Concerning this clone: A read error may account for a junction end that differs from germline. The chain couples TRBV7-9 to TRBJ2-7; D is undetermined. Germline-derived CDR1 and CDR2 are SEHNR and FQNEAQ (reference sequence). This CDR3 is built from 15 residues. The CDR3 nucleotides read TGTGCCAGCAGGGGATCTGGGGTTGCCTCCTACGAGCAGTACTTT. This gives the protein CASRGSGVASYEQYF.

CDR3 nucleotide sequence: TGTGCCAGCAGCCAAGTAAGCGGGACCTTCTCTGGGGCCAACGTCCTGACTTTC. Translated, it gives CASSQVSGTFSGANVLTF. V usage is TRBV4-2 and J usage is TRBJ2-6; 7 nucleotides match TRBD2. The V and J ends lost 1 base and 0 bases, in that order; junction bases with no gene match: 6. The CDR3 runs 18 residues. Germline V CDR1 and CDR2: LGHNA, YNFKEQ.

CDR3 in amino acids: CASSGRQGLNTEAFF. The CDR3 DNA is TGTGCCAGCTCAGGTCGACAGGGGTTGAACACTGAAGCTTTCTTT. The chain joins TRBV18 to TRBJ1-1; 8 bases agree with TRBD1. Germline V gene data show CDR1 as KGHSH and CDR2 as LQKENI. There are 15 residues in the CDR3. The trim removed 5 bases at V and 0 bases at J, leaving 5 bases unmatched.

V is TRBV7-9 and J is TRBJ2-2; D might be TRBD2 (6 bases). CDR3 length: 15 amino acids. Germline loops: CDR1 SEHNR, CDR2 FQNEAQ (reference sequence). The germline V and J ends were trimmed by 6 bases and 9 bases, with 20 bases remaining between them. This chain's CDR3 is CASSFGSAGRRELFF. The CDR3 region has the DNA TGTGCCAGCAGTTTCGGGAGCGCAGGCCGCCGGGAGCTGTTTTTT.

The rearrangement joins TRBV6-5 to TRBJ2-7, with unresolved D. The CDR3 length is 14 residues. Trimming removed 5 bases at V and 3 bases at J, with 14 bases between. Germline V CDR1 and CDR2: MNHEY, SVGAGI. The CDR3 region is CASSPRGSYYEQYF. In nucleotides, the CDR3 is TGTGCCAGCAGTCCACGTGGTAGCTACTACGAGCAGTACTTC.

V usage is TRBV10-3 and J usage is TRBJ1-2, with TRBD1 identical over 9 bases. This CDR3 region has 14 residues. CDR1 ENHRY and CDR2 SYGVKD come from the germline V gene. Unmatched junction bases numbered 9, after V lost 6 bases and J lost 7 bases. The CDR3 sequence: CAIRGQGLGGGYTF. DNA of the CDR3: TGTGCCATCAGGGGACAGGGATTAGGTGGTGGCTACACCTTC.